This TCR beta chain is drawn from a study of cytomegalovirus exposure and HLA in healthy donors. The length of the CDR3 is 14 residues. The J segment lost 4 bases and the V segment lost 4 bases, leaving 4 bases of the junction unmatched. Germline V CDR1 and CDR2: SGHRS, YFSETQ. As to this clone: Its antigen is still unknown.

The primer mix had 60 Vbeta and 13 Jbeta primers. The data were produced by immunoSEQ multiplex PCR, yet TCRdb's version contains in-frame clones alone and is incomplete. This table holds some 150,000 clones, 79% found once. Points from the study as a whole: Among CMV-associated TCR beta chains, most appeared HLA-restricted in a later analysis.

The V gene is TRBV5-1, the J gene TRBJ2-2, with 7 bases fitting TRBD2. Sequenced material: PBMCs. The clonotype comes from a man aged 50-59 years in good health and CMV-seropositive. The CDR3 is CASSGTGGTGELFF. Here the CDR3 DNA reads TGCGCCAGCAGCGGGACGGGGGGCACCGGGGAGCTGTTTTTT.